This TCR beta chain originates from a study of shared clonotypes between healthy human individuals. Clones were read by immunoSEQ multiplex PCR, and TCRdb kept only the in-frame ones, dropping some. Of roughly 2.6 million clones listed, over 85% were seen once; the top ten hold under 0.15%. With V trimmed by 7 bases and J by 2 bases, 13 bases remained unmatched. This CDR3 has 16 residues. CDR1 is SQVTM, CDR2 ANQGSEA, per germline. Study-wide findings and caveats: Compared with memory subsets, naive subsets generally had larger estimated richness. Though the depth was large, rarefaction showed that sorted-subset sequencing was incomplete. Represented genetic and exposure-history diversity was restricted by having few donors.

Notes on this clone: Its antigen is undetermined.

The J gene is TRBJ2-3, the V gene TRBV29-1; 9 nucleotides match TRBD2. Sequenced sample: naive CD4+ T cells sorted from blood. Subset of the sample: CD45RA+ positively selected. The sequence derives from a man aged 18 to 29 in good health. In nucleotides, the CDR3 is TGCAGCGCCCCCGGGGCGGGGGGGACCAACACAGATACGCAGTATTTT. Its protein product is CSAPGAGGTNTDTQYF.